This entry concerns a single TCR beta chain. What it binds is not known. Because the CDR3's place on the DNA is in doubt, the DNA is left out and the CDR3 is given as listed by TCRdb. This sample was taken from a study of CD8 T cells in ankylosing spondylitis. Findings and limits, study-wide: Significant enrichment of disease-linked clones was reported in matched ankylosing spondylitis synovial fluid. Previously reported in reactive arthritis synovial fluid and blood were some of the motif variants. Clones that were linked to disease were CD8+ and were relatively rare in peripheral blood.

The CDR3 is made up of 16 amino acids, end residues included. The germline gives CDR1 LGHNA, CDR2 YNFKEQ. Via MiXCR, TCRdb re-called the 5' RACE reads, giving one row per CDR3 protein. The table records roughly 100,000 distinct CDR3 sequences, roughly 8.3% of them present only once. The chain couples TRBV4-2 to TRBJ2-3; the D segment call TRBD1 is taken from the table without a DNA check. Sample: blood, either unsorted or a sorted T cell fraction (not recorded which). The receptor was isolated from a male donor with ankylosing spondylitis or in good health (not recorded which). The CDR3 sequence is CASSQVAAGATDTQCF.